The next 19 T cell receptor beta chains were all read from a single sample in a study of TIL therapy for anti-PD-1-resistant metastatic lung cancer. Sequencing used immunoSEQ v3. This table comes from immunoSEQ multiplex PCR, and its TCRdb copy is limited to in-frame clones, with some not included. The data hold 50,000 or so clones, with 55% to 75% observed a single time. The time point is: pre-treatment sample, taken before nivolumab and TIL therapy. Tumor tissue came from excised metastases, mostly pleural nodules or supraclavicular lymph nodes. The material was tumor tissue, obtained at baseline. Receptors originate from a person aged 25-85 years with non-small cell lung cancer.

This clone has just a few counts. V is TRBV2 and J is TRBJ2-3; possible D gene TRBD1, 5 bases. The V end lost 11 bases, the J end lost 0 bases, and 21 bases lay between the germline ends. The CDR3 loop spans 16 amino acids. CDR1 SNHLY and CDR2 FYNNEI come from the germline V gene. The CDR3 region has the DNA TGTGCCCTTAGCTCTTCTCAGGGATCTAGCACAGATACGCAGTATTTT. This gives the protein CALSSSQGSSTDTQYF.

The chain employs TRBV28 and TRBJ2-5; maybe TRBD1 (6 bases). This CDR3 is 13 amino acids long. V lost 6 bases and J lost 3, with 11 bases in between. Germline CDR1 reads MDHEN; CDR2 reads SYDVKM. CDR3 nucleotide sequence: TGTGCCAGCAGAACGACAGGTGAAGAGACCCAGTACTTC. Its protein is CASRTTGEETQYF.

The chain has TRBV5-1 and TRBJ2-7; possibly TRBD1 for D (6 bases). CDR1 is SGHRS, CDR2 YFSETQ, per germline. This CDR3 contains 15 residues. V shed 0 bases and J shed 4 bases, with 14 bases lying between them. Here the CDR3 DNA reads TGCGCCAGCAGCTTGGAACCAGGGGAGAAATACGAGCAGTACTTC. Protein sequence: CASSLEPGEKYEQYF.

The V call is TRBV6-1, the J call TRBJ2-7, with 11 bases fitting TRBD1. The V and J ends lost 3 bases and 2 bases, in that order; junction bases with no gene match: 6. The CDR3 spans 16 residues. Per the germline V gene, CDR1 is MNHNS and CDR2 is SASEGT. CDR3 residues: CASSDPGTGGTYEQYF. DNA of the CDR3: TGTGCCAGCAGTGACCCCGGGACAGGGGGAACCTACGAGCAGTACTTC.

The J gene is TRBJ1-1, the V gene TRBV5-1; TRBD1 matches 8 bases. The germline V gene encodes CDR1 SGHRS and CDR2 YFSETQ. V trimming: 4 bases; J trimming: 4 bases; junction bases outside the gene matches: 9. The CDR3 length is 15 residues. CDR3 in amino acids: CASSGAGGASTEAFF. As DNA, the CDR3 is TGCGCCAGCAGCGGCGCAGGGGGCGCGAGCACTGAAGCTTTCTTT.

This CDR3 reads CASSPRSGLNSPLHF. The CDR3 nucleotides read TGTGCCAGCAGCCCCCGATCCGGACTCAATTCACCCCTCCACTTT. This chain uses TRBV11-2 with TRBJ1-6; D not resolved. Germline V gene data show CDR1 as SGHAT and CDR2 as FQNNGV. The CDR3 totals 15 residues. With 5 bases removed from V and 7 bases from J, the gap between germline ends came to 15 bases.

V and J are TRBV29-1 and TRBJ2-3; D gene ambiguous. The V end was cut by 3 bases, the J end by 4 bases, with 8 bases between. The CDR3 is made up of 12 amino acids. Germline V gene lookup returns CDR1 SQVTM and CDR2 ANQGSEA. CDR3 sequence: CSVERGSDTQYF. The CDR3 bases are TGCAGCGTTGAGAGAGGCTCAGATACGCAGTATTTT.

This rearrangement joins TRBV7-6 to TRBJ1-4; TRBD1 aligns across 7 bases. The CDR3 totals 14 residues. Unmatched junction bases numbered 6, after V lost 5 bases and J lost 6 bases. CDR1 is SGHVS, CDR2 FNYEAQ, per germline. The CDR3 protein is CASSRQGQDEKLFF. The CDR3 DNA reads as TGTGCCAGCAGCCGACAGGGTCAAGATGAAAAACTGTTTTTT. Combining the CDR3 with reference TRBV7-6 and TRBJ1-4 gives the whole variable domain GAGVSQSPRYKVTKRGQDVALRCDPISGHVSLYWYRQALGQGPEFLTYFNYEAQQDKSGLPNDRFSAERPEGSISTLTIQRTEQRDSAMYRCASSRQGQDEKLFFGSGTQLSVL.

This sequence joins TRBV4-3 and TRBJ1-1, with D perhaps matching TRBD1 (6 bases). The CDR3 length is 16 residues. V gave up 2 bases and J gave up 0 bases, with 13 bases separating them. CDR1 is LGHNA and CDR2 is YSLEER in the germline V gene. The DNA of the CDR3 is TGCGCCAGCAGCCAAAACACAGGGCTGATGAACACTGAAGCTTTCTTT. Translating it yields CASSQNTGLMNTEAFF.

The gene calls are TRBV7-8 and TRBJ1-5; 9 bases line up with TRBD1. V lost 0 bases to trimming and J lost 0 bases; unmatched junction nucleotides: 9. The CDR3 consists of 19 residues. In germline, CDR1 is SGHVS, CDR2 FQNEAQ. Written as DNA, the CDR3 is TGTGCCAGCAGCTTAGCCCCGGGACAGGGCCTTAGTAGCAATCAGCCCCAGCATTTT. It specifies CASSLAPGQGLSSNQPQHF.

The gene calls are TRBV19 and TRBJ2-3, with D unclear. V was cut by 2 bases and J by 1 base, with 1 base left in between. Germline assignment: CDR1 LNHDA and CDR2 SQIVND (reference sequence). The CDR3 is made up of 12 amino acids. The CDR3 here is CASSIRTDTQYF. CDR3 bases: TGTGCCAGTAGTATACGCACAGATACGCAGTATTTT.

The chain joins TRBV5-8 to TRBJ2-3; D remains unclear. CDR1 SGHTS and CDR2 YDEGEE come from the germline V gene. The CDR3 covers 15 residues. The V and J ends lost 2 bases and 1 base respectively, with 11 bases between them. This chain's CDR3 is CASSFWGLGTDTQYF. As DNA, the CDR3 is TGTGCCAGCAGCTTTTGGGGATTGGGCACAGATACGCAGTATTTT.

This clone has only one observation. The V gene is TRBV4-1, the J gene TRBJ1-2; 12 bases map to TRBD1. The CDR3 totals 15 residues. The V gene end was trimmed by 5 bases and the J gene end by 5 bases; junction bases not matched to a gene: 6. Germline assignment: CDR1 MGHRA and CDR2 YSYEKL. CDR3 amino acids: CASSEGQGAWYGYTF. The CDR3 nucleotides are TGCGCCAGCAGCGAGGGACAGGGGGCTTGGTATGGCTACACCTTC.

V gene TRBV20-1 combines with J gene TRBJ1-4; possible D gene TRBD1, 5 bases. This CDR3 region has 11 residues. Between the trimmed V and J ends, which lost 7 bases and 8 bases, there was a span of 11 bases. Germline-derived CDR1 and CDR2 are DFQATT and SNEGSKA (reference sequence). In DNA form, the CDR3 reads TGCAGTGTTCCGGGACTCGAAAAACTGTTTTTT. This translates into CSVPGLEKLFF.

The chain uses TRBV9 and TRBJ1-1; D may be TRBD1 (5 bases). Between the trimmed V and J ends, which lost 3 bases and 4 bases, there was a span of 13 bases. CDR1 is SGDLS and CDR2 is YYNGEE in the germline V gene. CDR3 length: 14 residues. The CDR3: CASSAQGSRTEAFF. The CDR3 coding sequence is TGTGCCAGCAGCGCTCAGGGTTCCCGCACTGAAGCTTTCTTT.

V and J are TRBV19 and TRBJ1-1; D remains ambiguous. Germline V gene data show CDR1 as LNHDA and CDR2 as SQIVND (reference sequence). Trimming took 5 bases from V and 1 from J, leaving 17 bases between them. This CDR3 contains 16 residues. CDR3 region: CASSPGPLTPNTEAFF. The CDR3 nucleotides read TGTGCCAGTAGTCCCGGGCCGCTAACTCCGAACACTGAAGCTTTCTTT.

This chain uses TRBV28 with TRBJ2-5; 10 bases are shared with TRBD2. CDR3 length equals 15 residues. After removal of 8 bases from V and 7 bases from J, the junction contained 13 bases not matched to a gene. The V gene's germline CDR1 is MDHEN and CDR2 SYDVKM. The CDR3 here is CASHSPSGGARTQYF. CDR3 in DNA: TGTGCCAGCCATAGTCCGAGCGGGGGGGCTAGGACCCAGTACTTC.

The rearrangement links TRBV5-4 to TRBJ1-3; D may be TRBD1 (5 bases). The germline gives CDR1 SGHNT, CDR2 YYREEE (reference sequence). V was trimmed by 4 bases and J by 0 bases, leaving 14 bases between them. The CDR3 contains 16 residues. DNA for the CDR3: TGTGCCAGCAGCCCGGGACCGGCCCTCTCTGGAAACACCATATATTTT. Its translation: CASSPGPALSGNTIYF.

J is TRBJ1-2 and V is TRBV5-4; the D gene is possibly TRBD1 (5 bases). This CDR3 is built from 15 residues. Trimming removed 3 bases from V and 1 base from J, with 13 bases in between. Germline V gene lookup returns CDR1 SGHNT and CDR2 YYREEE (reference sequence). Written as DNA, the CDR3 is TGTGCCAGCAGCTCCGGGGCGGGTTTTAACTATGGCTACACCTTC. Its protein product is CASSSGAGFNYGYTF.